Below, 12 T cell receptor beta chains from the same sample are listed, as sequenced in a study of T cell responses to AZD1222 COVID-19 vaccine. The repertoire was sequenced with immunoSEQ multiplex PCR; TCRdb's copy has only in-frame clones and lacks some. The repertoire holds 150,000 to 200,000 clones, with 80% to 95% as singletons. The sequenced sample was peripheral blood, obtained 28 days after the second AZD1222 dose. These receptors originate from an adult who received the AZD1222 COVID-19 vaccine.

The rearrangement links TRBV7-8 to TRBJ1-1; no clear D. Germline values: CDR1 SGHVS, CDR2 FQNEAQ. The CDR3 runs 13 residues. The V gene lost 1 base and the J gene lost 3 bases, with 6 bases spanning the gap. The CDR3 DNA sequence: TGTGCCAGCAGCTTAGGAGGGCACACTGAAGCTTTCTTT. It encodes CASSLGGHTEAFF. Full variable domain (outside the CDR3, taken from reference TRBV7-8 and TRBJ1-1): GAGVSQSPRYKVAKRGQDVALRCDPISGHVSLFWYQQALGQGPEFLTYFQNEAQLDKSGLPSDRFFAERPEGSVSTLKIQRTQQEDSAVYLCASSLGGHTEAFFGQGTRLTVV.

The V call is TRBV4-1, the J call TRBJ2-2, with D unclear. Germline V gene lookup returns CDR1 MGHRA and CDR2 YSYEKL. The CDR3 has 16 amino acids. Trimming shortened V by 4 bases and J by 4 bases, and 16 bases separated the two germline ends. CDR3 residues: CASSPRANELTGELFF. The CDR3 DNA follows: TGCGCCAGCAGCCCCCGGGCCAACGAACTCACCGGGGAGCTGTTTTTT.

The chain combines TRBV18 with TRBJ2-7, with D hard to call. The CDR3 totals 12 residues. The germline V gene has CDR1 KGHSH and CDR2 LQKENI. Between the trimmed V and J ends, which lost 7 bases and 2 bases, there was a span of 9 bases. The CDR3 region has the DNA TGTGCCAGCTGCAACCCCCCCTACGAGCAGTACTTC. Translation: CASCNPPYEQYF.

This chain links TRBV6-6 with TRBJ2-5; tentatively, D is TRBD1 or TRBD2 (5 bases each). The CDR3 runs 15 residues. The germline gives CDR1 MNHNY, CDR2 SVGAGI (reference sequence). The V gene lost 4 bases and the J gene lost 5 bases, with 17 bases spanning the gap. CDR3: CASSLTGTPRETQYF. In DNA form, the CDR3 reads TGTGCCAGCAGTTTAACCGGGACCCCGAGGGAGACCCAGTACTTC.

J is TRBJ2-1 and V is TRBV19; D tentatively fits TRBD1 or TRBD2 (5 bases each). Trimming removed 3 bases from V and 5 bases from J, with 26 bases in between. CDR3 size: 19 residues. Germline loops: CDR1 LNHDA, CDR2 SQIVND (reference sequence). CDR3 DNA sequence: TGTGCCAGTAGTATTGATTCAAGGTATTTGGTGAGGGGCGACAATGAGCAGTTCTTC. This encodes CASSIDSRYLVRGDNEQFF.

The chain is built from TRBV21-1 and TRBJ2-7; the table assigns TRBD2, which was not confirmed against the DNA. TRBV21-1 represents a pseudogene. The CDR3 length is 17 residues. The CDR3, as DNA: TGTGCCAGCAGCAAAGTATACAAGAGGCGCCAGACCTACGAGCAGTACTTC. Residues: CASSKVYKRRQTYEQYF.

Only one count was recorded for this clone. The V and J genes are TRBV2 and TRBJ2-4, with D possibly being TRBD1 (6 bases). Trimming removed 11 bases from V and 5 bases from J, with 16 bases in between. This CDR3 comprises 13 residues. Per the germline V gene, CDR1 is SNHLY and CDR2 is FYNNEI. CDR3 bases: TGTGCCGGGCTCCGGGACACGCAAAACATTCAGTACTTC. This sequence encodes CAGLRDTQNIQYF.

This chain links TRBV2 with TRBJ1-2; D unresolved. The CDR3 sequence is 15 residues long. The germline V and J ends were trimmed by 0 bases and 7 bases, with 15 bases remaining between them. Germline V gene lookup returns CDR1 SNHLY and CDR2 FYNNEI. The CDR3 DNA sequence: TGTGCCAGCAGTGAAGCGCTTGGGGATTTGGGTGGCTACACCTTC. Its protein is CASSEALGDLGGYTF.

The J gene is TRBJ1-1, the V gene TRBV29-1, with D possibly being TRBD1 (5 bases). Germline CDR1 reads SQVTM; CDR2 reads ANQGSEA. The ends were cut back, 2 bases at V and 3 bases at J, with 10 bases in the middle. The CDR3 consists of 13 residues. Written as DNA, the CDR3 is TGCAGCGTTGAAAGGGGAGAGGACACTGAAGCTTTCTTT. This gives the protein CSVERGEDTEAFF.

Here the CDR3 DNA reads TGTGCCAGCAGCGTGGGAAGGGGCGGCAGGCAGTATTTT. Amino acids: CASSVGRGGRQYF. This rearrangement joins TRBV7-2 to TRBJ2-3; possible D gene TRBD1, 5 bases. Trimming removed 5 bases at V and 11 bases at J, with 17 bases between. CDR3 size: 13 residues. From germline, CDR1 is SGHTA and CDR2 FQGNSA.

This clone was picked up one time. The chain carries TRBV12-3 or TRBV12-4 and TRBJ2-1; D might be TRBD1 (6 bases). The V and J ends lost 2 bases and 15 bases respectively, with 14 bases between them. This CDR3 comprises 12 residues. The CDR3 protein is CASSLSGAGGFF. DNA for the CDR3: TGTGCCAGCAGTTTATCAGGGGCCGGCGGGTTCTTC.

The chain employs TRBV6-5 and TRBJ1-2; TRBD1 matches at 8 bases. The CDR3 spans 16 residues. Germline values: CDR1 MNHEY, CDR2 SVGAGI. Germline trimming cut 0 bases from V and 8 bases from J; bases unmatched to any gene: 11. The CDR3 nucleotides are TGTGCCAGCAGTTACTCATCAGGGACAGGCGCGGGGGGCTACACCTTC. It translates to CASSYSSGTGAGGYTF.